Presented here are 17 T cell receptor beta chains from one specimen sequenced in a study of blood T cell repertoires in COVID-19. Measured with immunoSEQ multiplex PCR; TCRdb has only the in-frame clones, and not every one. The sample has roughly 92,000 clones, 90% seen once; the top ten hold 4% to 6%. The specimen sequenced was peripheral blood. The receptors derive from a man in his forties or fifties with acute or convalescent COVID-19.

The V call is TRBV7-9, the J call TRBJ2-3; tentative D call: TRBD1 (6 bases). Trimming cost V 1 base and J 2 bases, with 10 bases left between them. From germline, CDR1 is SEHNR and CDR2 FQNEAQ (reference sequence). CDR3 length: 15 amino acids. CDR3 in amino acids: CASSLVGATTDTQYF. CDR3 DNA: TGTGCCAGCAGCTTAGTGGGGGCGACCACAGATACGCAGTATTTT.

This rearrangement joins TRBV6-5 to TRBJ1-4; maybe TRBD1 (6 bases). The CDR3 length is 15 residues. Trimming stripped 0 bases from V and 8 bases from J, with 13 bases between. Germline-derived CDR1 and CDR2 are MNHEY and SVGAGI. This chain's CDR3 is CASSYSTGLLEKLFF. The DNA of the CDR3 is TGTGCCAGCAGTTACTCCACAGGGCTGTTGGAAAAACTGTTTTTT.

The CDR3, as DNA: TGTGCCAGCAGCTTGGACATCCCGGCGGCGGATGGCTACACCTTC. Translating gives CASSLDIPAADGYTF. The chain has TRBV11-2 and TRBJ1-2; a weak D match, TRBD1 (5 bases). This CDR3 comprises 15 residues. Germline V gene sequence: CDR1 SGHAT, CDR2 FQNNGV. V lost 3 bases and J 6 bases, leaving 17 bases between the germline ends.

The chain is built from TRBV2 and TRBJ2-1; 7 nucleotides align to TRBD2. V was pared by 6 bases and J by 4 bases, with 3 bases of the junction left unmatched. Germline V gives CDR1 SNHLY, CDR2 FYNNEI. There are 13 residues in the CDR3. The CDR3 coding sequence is TGTGCCAGCAGCGGACTAGGTTACAATGAGCAGTTCTTC. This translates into CASSGLGYNEQFF.

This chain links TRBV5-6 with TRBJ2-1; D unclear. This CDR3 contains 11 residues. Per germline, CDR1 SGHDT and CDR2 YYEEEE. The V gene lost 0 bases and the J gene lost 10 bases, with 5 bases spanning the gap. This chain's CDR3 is CASSLVREQFF. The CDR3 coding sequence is TGTGCCAGCAGCTTGGTGAGGGAGCAGTTCTTC.

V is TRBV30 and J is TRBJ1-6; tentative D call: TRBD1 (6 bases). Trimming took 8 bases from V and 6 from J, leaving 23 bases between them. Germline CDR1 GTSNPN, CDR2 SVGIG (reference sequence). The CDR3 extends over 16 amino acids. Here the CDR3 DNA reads TGTGCCGGCCTAAACAGGGATAAGGGCCCTAATTCACCCCTCCACTTT. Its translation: CAGLNRDKGPNSPLHF. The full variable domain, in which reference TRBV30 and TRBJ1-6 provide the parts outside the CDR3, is SQTIHQWPATLVQPVGSPLSLECTVEGTSNPNLYWYRQAAGRGLQLLFYSVGIGQISSEVPQNLSASRPQDRQFILSSKKLLLSDSGFYLCAGLNRDKGPNSPLHFGNGTRLTVT.

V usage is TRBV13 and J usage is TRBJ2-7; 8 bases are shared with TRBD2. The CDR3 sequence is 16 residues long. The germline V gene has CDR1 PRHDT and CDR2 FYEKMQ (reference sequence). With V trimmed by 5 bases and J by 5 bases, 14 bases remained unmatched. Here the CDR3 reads CASSNRAGAGVNEQYF. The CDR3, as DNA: TGTGCCAGCAGCAACCGAGCGGGAGCAGGTGTAAACGAGCAGTACTTC.

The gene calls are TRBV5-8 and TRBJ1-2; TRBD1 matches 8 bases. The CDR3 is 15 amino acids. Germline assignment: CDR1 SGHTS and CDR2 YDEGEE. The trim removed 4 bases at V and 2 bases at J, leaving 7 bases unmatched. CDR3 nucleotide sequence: TGTGCCAGCAGCCTAATGGACAGGGTGAACTATGGCTACACCTTC. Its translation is CASSLMDRVNYGYTF.

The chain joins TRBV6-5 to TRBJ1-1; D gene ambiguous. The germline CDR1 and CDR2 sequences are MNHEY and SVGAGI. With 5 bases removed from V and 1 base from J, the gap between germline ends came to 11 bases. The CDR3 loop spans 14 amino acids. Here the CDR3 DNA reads TGTGCCAGCAGTCCGCAGGTCCCGAACACTGAAGCTTTCTTT. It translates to CASSPQVPNTEAFF.

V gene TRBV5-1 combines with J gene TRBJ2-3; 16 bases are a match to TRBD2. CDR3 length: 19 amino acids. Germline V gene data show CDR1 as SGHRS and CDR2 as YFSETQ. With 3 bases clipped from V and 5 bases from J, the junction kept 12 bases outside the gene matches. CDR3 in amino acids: CASSSTGTSGRALGDTQYF. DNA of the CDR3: TGCGCCAGCAGCTCGACCGGGACTAGCGGGAGGGCCCTGGGAGATACGCAGTATTTT.

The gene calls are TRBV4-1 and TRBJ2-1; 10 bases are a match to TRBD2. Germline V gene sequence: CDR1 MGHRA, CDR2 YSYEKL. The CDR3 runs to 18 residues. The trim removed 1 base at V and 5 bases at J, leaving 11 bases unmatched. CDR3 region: CASSQGRLAGPKNNEQFF. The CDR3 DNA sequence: TGCGCCAGCAGCCAAGGGCGACTAGCGGGTCCTAAAAACAATGAGCAGTTCTTC.

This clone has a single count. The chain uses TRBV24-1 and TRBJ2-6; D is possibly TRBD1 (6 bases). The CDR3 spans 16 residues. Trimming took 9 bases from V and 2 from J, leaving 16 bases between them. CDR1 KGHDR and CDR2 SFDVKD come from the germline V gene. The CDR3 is CATAEQGPTGANVLTF. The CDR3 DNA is TGTGCCACCGCCGAGCAGGGGCCCACTGGGGCCAACGTCCTGACTTTC.

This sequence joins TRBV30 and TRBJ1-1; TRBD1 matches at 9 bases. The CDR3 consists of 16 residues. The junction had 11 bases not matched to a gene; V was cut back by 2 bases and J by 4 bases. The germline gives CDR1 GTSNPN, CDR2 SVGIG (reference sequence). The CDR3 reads CAWSTGGVGGLTEAFF. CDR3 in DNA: TGTGCCTGGAGTACAGGGGGCGTGGGGGGCCTCACTGAAGCTTTCTTT.

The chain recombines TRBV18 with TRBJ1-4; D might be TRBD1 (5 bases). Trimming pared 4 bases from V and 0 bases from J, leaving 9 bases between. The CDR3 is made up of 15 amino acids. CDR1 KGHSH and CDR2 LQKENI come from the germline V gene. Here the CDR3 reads CASSQQVATNEKLFF. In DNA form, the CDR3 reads TGTGCCAGCTCACAACAGGTTGCAACTAATGAAAAACTGTTTTTT.

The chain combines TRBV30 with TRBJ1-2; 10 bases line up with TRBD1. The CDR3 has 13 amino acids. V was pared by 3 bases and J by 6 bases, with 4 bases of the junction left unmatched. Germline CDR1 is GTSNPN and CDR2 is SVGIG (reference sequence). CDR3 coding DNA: TGTGCCTGGAGAAGGGACAGGGGAAATGGCTACACCTTC. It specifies CAWRRDRGNGYTF. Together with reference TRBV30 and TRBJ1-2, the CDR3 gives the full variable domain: SQTIHQWPATLVQPVGSPLSLECTVEGTSNPNLYWYRQAAGRGLQLLFYSVGIGQISSEVPQNLSASRPQDRQFILSSKKLLLSDSGFYLCAWRRDRGNGYTFGSGTRLTVV.

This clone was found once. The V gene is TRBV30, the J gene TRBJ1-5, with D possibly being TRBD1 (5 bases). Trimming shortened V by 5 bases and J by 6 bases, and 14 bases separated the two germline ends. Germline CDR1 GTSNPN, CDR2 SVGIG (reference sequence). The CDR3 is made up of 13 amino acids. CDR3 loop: CAWAGGGSQPQHF. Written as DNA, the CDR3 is TGTGCCTGGGCCGGTGGGGGGAGTCAGCCCCAGCATTTT.

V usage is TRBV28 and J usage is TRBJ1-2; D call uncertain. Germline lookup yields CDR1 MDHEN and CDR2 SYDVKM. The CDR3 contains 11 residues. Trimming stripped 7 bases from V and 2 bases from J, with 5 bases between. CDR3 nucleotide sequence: TGTGCCAGCATAGAGAACTATGGCTACACCTTC. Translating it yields CASIENYGYTF.